This T cell receptor beta chain derives from a study of cytomegalovirus exposure and HLA in healthy donors. The germline V gene encodes CDR1 SEHNR and CDR2 FQNEAQ (reference sequence). V dropped 5 bases and J dropped 2; count of bases not matched to a gene: 11. The CDR3 spans 16 residues. PCR involved 60 Vbeta and 13 Jbeta primers. Sequencing was performed with immunoSEQ multiplex PCR; in TCRdb, only in-frame clones are kept and a portion is missing. Here the sample spans 150,000 to 200,000 clones, roughly 84% being singletons. The clonotype originates from a boy between 10 and 17 years old in good health and CMV-seronegative. V usage is TRBV7-9 and J usage is TRBJ2-7, with 8 bases lining up with TRBD1. Sequenced input: PBMCs. The CDR3 coding sequence is TGTGCCAGCAGCCTCAAAACAGGGGGAACCGCCTACGAGCAGTACTTC. This gives the protein CASSLKTGGTAYEQYF.